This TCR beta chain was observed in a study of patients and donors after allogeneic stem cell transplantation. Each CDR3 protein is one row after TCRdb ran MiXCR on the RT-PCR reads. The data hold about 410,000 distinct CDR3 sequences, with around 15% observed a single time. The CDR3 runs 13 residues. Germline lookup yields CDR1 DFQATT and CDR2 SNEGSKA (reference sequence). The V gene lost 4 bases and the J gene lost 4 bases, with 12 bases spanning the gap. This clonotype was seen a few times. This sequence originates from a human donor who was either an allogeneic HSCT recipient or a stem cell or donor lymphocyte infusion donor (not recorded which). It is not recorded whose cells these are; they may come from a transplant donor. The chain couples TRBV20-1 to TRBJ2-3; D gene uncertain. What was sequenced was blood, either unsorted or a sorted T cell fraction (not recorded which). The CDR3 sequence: CSAKASVADTQYF. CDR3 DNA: TGCAGTGCTAAAGCAAGCGTCGCAGATACGCAGTATTTT.